Detailed here is one T cell receptor (beta chain). Its target antigen remains unknown. Base-call qualities are not available, and no considerably larger clone is one nucleotide away. Sequences MNHEY (CDR1) and SVGAGI (CDR2) are obtained from the germline V gene. V loses 2 bases, J loses 7 bases, and the germline ends lie 6 bases apart. The CDR3 numbers 13 residues from cysteine through phenylalanine. This entry keeps only the CDR3 DNA: 39 bases, framed from base 1. The data derive from a study of radiation and T cells in renal cell carcinoma (dated by TCRdb to 2019 to 2021). For the wider study: Samples were obtained from a clinical trial, in which 15 Gy stereotactic body radiation therapy was delivered to primary renal cell carcinomas and nephrectomy was performed 4 weeks later. TCR beta sequencing covered 50 to 55 samples in total, comprising around 25 tumors and approximately 27 peripheral blood samples. Across all 53 samples, under 5,000,000 unique CDR3 nucleotide sequences encoding approximately 3,000,000 unique CDR3 amino acid sequences were identified. General findings and caveats noted by the study authors: Dynamics of the blood repertoire were not tracked past 4 weeks after treatment. Because pretreatment tumor biopsies were not available, the baseline intratumoral presence of clonotypes could not be determined. Because the trial had a single-armed design, the trial could not examine how radiation dose or scheduling affected the TCR repertoire. In blood, the top tumor clonotypes increased between baseline and 2 weeks post-radiation and then shrank by 4 weeks, which suggests that tumor-resident clones expanded only transiently.

Following the manufacturer's recommendations, the immunoSEQ kit was used to generate TCR beta libraries from genomic DNA. To prepare libraries, a first multiplex PCR with proprietary primers was run, followed by a second PCR that added unique barcodes, and a bead cleanup was done after each round. A kit-provided positive control reaction and a negative control reaction were included in every sample batch. The final libraries were assessed on an Agilent 4200 TapeStation D1000 ScreenTape, pooled by volume, and quantified by qPCR. Sequencing ran on an Illumina NextSeq500 with a MidOutput 150-cycle cartridge, using 156 Read1 and 15 Index1 cycles with kit custom primers. The pooled library was loaded at roughly 0.94 pM with a roughly 22% PhiX control spike-in. On the study's bioinformatics: Vendor-processed data were analyzed in R, with a clonotype defined as all T cells sharing the same CDR3 nucleotide sequence. For clone abundance analyses, frequencies were normalized to the 10,000 most abundant clones in each sample. Public T cell clones, averaging fewer than five per sample, were removed before analysis. A difference in abundance of at least 32-fold between compartments was used to define tumor-enriched and baseline blood-enriched clonotypes. A beta-binomial differential abundance model was used to identify clonotypes that expanded or contracted between blood time points. Tumor-blood repertoire similarity was measured with the Baroni-Urbani and Buser coefficient, and group comparisons used two-tailed Wilcoxon tests in R. TCRdb took this table from immuneACCESS and kept in-frame rearrangements with V and J called. Such tables lack part of the clones; where checked against another copy, unresolved V genes explain under half of the gap, and the rest is unexplained. V and J calls plus clone size are reproduced from that table; the DNA served to infer D and trimming. In all, the sample holds about 150,000 clones, and approximately 90% of those were seen once. The ten biggest clones cover 3.5% to 5% of the sample.

This sample's time point label indicates: baseline pretreatment blood. The sample's treatment or condition label, decoded: 15 Gy SBRT to primary tumor, nephrectomy 4 weeks later. Serial peripheral blood from radiation-treated patients was sampled at baseline, 2 weeks and 4 weeks after SBRT to track tumor-enriched clonotypes. Every patient had renal cell carcinoma of clear cell pathology. Genomic DNA for TCR sequencing was prepared using the QIAamp DNA Blood Mini Kit (Qiagen). Samples were included in the analyses only if all quality control checks were passed. In this chain, TRBV6-5 is recombined with TRBJ1-6; the D gene identity is not certain. The specimen comprised blood, sampled from a patient whose treatment included radiotherapy and nephrectomy. The sequence came from a woman aged 70 to 79 with renal cell carcinoma. This receptor has the CDR3 CASSYRSNSPLHF. The nucleotide sequence is given as TGTGCCAGCAGTTACCGATCGAATTCACCCCTCCACTTT.